A selection of T cell receptor beta chains follows, all from one sample in a study of shared clonotypes between healthy human individuals. Profiled with immunoSEQ multiplex PCR; TCRdb holds only in-frame clones, not every one. The profile shows around 2.1 million clones, under 95% of them singletons. The specimen was naive CD8+ T cells from PBMCs. The receptors derive from a man between 18 and 29 years old in good health. Some clones in this sample may be carry-over from other donors' samples. CDR3s include the opening cysteine and the closing phenylalanine or tryptophan. D genes are given only for firm matches. Clone size, where shown, is once, few, many, or a class for clones that have expanded.

J,V,D,size,DNA,CDR3
TRBJ1-5,TRBV2,-,-,TGTGCCAGCAGTTTGGTGATGTCGGTGGAACAGCCCCAGCATTTT,CASSLVMSVEQPQHF
TRBJ2-1,TRBV11-2,-,once,TGTGCCAGCAGCTTAGGAACAGGGTTTGAGCAGTTCTTC,CASSLGTGFEQFF
TRBJ1-1,TRBV5-6,-,-,TGTGCCAGCAGCCCCGAGGGGGGGTTTAACACTGAAGCTTTCTTT,CASSPEGGFNTEAFF
TRBJ1-5,TRBV21-1,-,-,TGTGCCAGCAGCGACCAACAGGGTGGGGAACAGCCCCAGCATTTT,CASSDQQGGEQPQHF
TRBJ1-2,TRBV19,-,-,TGTGCCAGTAGTAATCCCCCGGGGGGGCACGTCTATGGCTACACCTTC,CASSNPPGGHVYGYTF
TRBJ2-3,TRBV28,TRBD2,-,TGTGCCAGCAGTTATGCTAGCGGGAGGATGACAGATACGCAGTATTTT,CASSYASGRMTDTQYF
TRBJ2-7,TRBV14,TRBD1,-,TGTGCCAGCAGCCTTGGACAGGGAGGAATCTACGAGCAGTACTTC,CASSLGQGGIYEQYF
TRBJ1-5,TRBV9,-,few,TGTGCCAGCGCGGCGGGGAGCAATCAGCCCCAGCATTTT,CASAAGSNQPQHF
TRBJ1-4,TRBV4-2,-,once,TGTGCCAGCAGCCAAACCCCCGGGGGGGCTGCTGAAAAACTGTTTTTT,CASSQTPGGAAEKLFF
TRBJ2-7,TRBV28,TRBD2,-,TGTGCCAGCAGTCCAACTAGCGGGAGTTTACACGAGCAGTACTTC,CASSPTSGSLHEQYF
TRBJ1-1,TRBV9,-,-,TGTGCCAGCAGCGTAGTGGCAGGGAACGGGGGCACTGAAGCTTTCTTT,CASSVVAGNGGTEAFF
TRBJ1-1,TRBV9,-,few,TGTGCCAGCAGCGTAGGACCGACAGCGAACACTGAAGCTTTCTTT,CASSVGPTANTEAFF
TRBJ2-1,TRBV28,-,-,TGTGCCAGCAGTATTCCCCGACGAATGACGGGGTCGGGGAATGAGCAGTTCTTC,CASSIPRRMTGSGNEQFF
TRBJ1-5,TRBV5-6,TRBD1,-,TGTGCCAGCAGCCCAGGGGGGCAGCCCCAGCATTTT,CASSPGGQPQHF
TRBJ2-3,TRBV10-3,TRBD2,-,TGTGCCATTGGGCGGGAGGGCCGGACAGATACGCAGTATTTT,CAIGREGRTDTQYF
TRBJ2-1,TRBV28,TRBD2,once,TGTGCCAGCAGGTCTAGCGGGGAGTCCTACAATGAGCAGTTCTTC,CASRSSGESYNEQFF
TRBJ2-7,TRBV6-5,-,-,TGTGCCAGCAGTAGCCCCAGCTACGAGCAGTACTTC,CASSSPSYEQYF
TRBJ2-3,TRBV13,TRBD1,-,TGTGCCAGCAGCTTCGGGACAGGGGGCTTAGATACGCAGTATTTT,CASSFGTGGLDTQYF
TRBJ1-3,TRBV27,-,-,TGTGCCAGCGCCCGGACCCCGATCTCTGGAAACACCATATATTTT,CASARTPISGNTIYF
TRBJ1-1,TRBV28,-,-,TGTGCCAGCAGTTCCCCCAGGGGAGAGAACACTGAAGCTTTCTTT,CASSSPRGENTEAFF
TRBJ2-5,TRBV28,-,-,TGTGCCAGCAGTCTCTCCGGACTGACGGCGCACCAAGAGACCCAGTACTTC,CASSLSGLTAHQETQYF
TRBJ1-2,TRBV2,TRBD1,-,TGTGCCAGAGGACAGGGGATTAGGGGCTACACCTTC,CARGQGIRGYTF